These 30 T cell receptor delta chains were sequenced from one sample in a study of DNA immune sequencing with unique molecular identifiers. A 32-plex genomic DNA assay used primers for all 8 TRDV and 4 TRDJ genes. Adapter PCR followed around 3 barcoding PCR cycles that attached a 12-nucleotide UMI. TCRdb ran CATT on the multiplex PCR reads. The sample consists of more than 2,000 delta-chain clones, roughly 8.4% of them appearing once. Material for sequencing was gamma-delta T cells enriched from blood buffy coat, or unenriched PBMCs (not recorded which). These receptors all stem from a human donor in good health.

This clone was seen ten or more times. CDR3 sequence (DNA): TGTGCCTGTGACACCGTTGGTAGTCCCCCGAGGGATATCGATAAACTCATCTTT. Translating it yields CACDTVGSPPRDIDKLIF. This chain uses TRDV2 with TRDJ1, with D possibly TRDD3 on 6 matching bases. Germline loops: CDR1 GEAIGNYY, CDR2 EKD. This CDR3 spans 18 amino acids. V lost 0 bases to trimming and J lost 4 bases, with 23 bases between them.

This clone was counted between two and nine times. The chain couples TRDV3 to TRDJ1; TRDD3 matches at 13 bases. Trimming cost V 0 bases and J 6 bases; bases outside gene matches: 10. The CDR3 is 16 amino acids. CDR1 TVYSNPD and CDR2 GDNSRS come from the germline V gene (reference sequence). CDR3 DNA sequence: TGTGCCTTTAGCCTGTACTGGGGGATACGGGGGTATAAACTCATCTTT. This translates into CAFSLYWGIRGYKLIF.

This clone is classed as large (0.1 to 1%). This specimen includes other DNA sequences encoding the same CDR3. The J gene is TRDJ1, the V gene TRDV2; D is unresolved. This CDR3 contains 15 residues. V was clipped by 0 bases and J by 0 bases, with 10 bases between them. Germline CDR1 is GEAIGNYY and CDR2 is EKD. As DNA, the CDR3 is TGTGCCTGTGACACCGTAGGGAGTTACACCGATAAACTCATCTTT. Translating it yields CACDTVGSYTDKLIF.

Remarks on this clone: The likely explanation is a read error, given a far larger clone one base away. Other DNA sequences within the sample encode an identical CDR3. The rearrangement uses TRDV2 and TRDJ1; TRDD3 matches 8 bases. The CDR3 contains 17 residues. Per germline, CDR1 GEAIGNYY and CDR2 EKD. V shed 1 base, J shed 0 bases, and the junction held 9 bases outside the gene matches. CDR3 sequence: CACDTLTGGHDTDKLIF. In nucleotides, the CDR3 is TGTGCCTGTGACACGTTAACTGGGGGGCATGACACCGATAAACTCATCTTT.

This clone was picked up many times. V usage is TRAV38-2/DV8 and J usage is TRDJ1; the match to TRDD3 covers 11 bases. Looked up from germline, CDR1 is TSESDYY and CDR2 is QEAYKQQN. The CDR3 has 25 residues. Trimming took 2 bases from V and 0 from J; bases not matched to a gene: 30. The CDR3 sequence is CAYRRRSATYWGILPRTWYTDKLIF. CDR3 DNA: TGTGCTTATAGGAGGCGGTCGGCCACCTACTGGGGGATATTACCTCGAACCTGGTACACCGATAAACTCATCTTT.

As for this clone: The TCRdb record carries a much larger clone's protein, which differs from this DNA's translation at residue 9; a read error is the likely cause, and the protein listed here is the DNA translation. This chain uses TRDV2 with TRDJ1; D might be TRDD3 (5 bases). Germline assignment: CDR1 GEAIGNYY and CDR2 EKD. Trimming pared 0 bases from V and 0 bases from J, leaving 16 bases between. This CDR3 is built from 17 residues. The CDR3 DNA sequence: TGTGCCTGTGACACCGTGCGGGGACACGGTAACACCGATAAACTCATCTTT. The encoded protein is CACDTVRGHGNTDKLIF.

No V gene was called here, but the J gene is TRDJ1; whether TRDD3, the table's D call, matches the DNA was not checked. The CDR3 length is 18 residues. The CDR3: CALGELVGTGGSSDKLIF. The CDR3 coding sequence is TGTGCTCTTGGGGAACTGGTGGGTACTGGGGGATCATCCGATAAACTCATCTTT.

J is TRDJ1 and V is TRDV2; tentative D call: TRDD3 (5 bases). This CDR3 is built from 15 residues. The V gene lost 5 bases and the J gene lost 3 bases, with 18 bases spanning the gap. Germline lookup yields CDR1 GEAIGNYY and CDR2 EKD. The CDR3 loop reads CACGRWGRLADKLIF. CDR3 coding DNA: TGTGCCTGTGGCCGTTGGGGCCGCCTGGCCGATAAACTCATCTTT.

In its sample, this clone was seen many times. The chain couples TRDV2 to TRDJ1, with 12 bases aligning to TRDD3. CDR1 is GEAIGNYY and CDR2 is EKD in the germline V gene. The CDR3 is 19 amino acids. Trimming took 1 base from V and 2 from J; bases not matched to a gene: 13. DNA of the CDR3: TGTGCCTGTGACACTTTCAGTACTGGGGGATACATCAATACCGATAAACTCATCTTT. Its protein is CACDTFSTGGYINTDKLIF.

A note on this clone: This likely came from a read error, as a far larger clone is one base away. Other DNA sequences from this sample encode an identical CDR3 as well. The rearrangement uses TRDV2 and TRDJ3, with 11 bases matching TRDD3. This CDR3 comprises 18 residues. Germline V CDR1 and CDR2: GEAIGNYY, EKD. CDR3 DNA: TGTGCCTGTGACACCGCTGGGGGATACTCCTGGGACACCCGGCAGATGTTTTTC. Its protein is CACDTAGGYSWDTRQMFF.

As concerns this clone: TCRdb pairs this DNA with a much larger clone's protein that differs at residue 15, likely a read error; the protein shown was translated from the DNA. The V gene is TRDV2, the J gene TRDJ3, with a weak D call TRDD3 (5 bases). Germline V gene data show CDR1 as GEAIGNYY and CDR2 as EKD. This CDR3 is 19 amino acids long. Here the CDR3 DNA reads TGTGCCTGTGACCAAATCAAGGAGGAGCCCTCCTGGGACACCCAACAGATGTTTTTC. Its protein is CACDQIKEEPSWDTQQMFF.

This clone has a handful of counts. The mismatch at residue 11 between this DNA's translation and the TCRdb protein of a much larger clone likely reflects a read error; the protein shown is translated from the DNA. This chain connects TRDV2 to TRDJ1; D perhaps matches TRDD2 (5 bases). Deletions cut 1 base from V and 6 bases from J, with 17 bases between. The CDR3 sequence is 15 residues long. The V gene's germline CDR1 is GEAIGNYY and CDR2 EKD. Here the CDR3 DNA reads TGTGCCTGTGACACACTTGATCTTCCCTCCTATAAACTCATCTTT. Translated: CACDTLDLPSYKLIF.

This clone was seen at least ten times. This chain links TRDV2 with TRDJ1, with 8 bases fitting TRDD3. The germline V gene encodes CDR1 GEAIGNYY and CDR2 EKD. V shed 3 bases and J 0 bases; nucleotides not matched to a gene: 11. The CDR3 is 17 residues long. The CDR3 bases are TGTGCCTGTGACCCGGCTGGGGGACCCCGCTACACCGATAAACTCATCTTT. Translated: CACDPAGGPRYTDKLIF.

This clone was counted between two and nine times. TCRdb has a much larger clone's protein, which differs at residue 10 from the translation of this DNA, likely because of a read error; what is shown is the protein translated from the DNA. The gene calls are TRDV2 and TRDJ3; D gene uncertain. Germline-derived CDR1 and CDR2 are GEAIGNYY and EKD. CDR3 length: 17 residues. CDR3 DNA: TGTGCCTGTGACACATCGCCCCCCTCCAGGGACACCCGACAGATGTTTTTC. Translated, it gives CACDTSPPSRDTRQMFF.

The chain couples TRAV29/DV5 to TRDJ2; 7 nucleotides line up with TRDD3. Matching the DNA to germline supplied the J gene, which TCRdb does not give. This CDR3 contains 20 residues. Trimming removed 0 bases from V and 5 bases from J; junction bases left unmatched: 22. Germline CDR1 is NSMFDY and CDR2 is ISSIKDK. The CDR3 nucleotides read TGTGCAGCAAGCGCGGGCGGCTACGGCGGATACGGGCCGGGTACAGCACAACTCTTCTTT. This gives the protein CAASAGGYGGYGPGTAQLFF.

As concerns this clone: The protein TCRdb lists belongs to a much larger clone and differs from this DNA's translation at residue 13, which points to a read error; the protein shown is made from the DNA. Here the CDR3 reads CACDTLGDGKYTGKLIF. As DNA, the CDR3 is TGTGCCTGTGACACTCTGGGGGATGGAAAGTACACCGGTAAACTCATCTTT. The V gene is TRDV2, the J gene TRDJ1; 9 bases map to TRDD3. Germline V gene lookup returns CDR1 GEAIGNYY and CDR2 EKD. CDR3 length: 17 amino acids.

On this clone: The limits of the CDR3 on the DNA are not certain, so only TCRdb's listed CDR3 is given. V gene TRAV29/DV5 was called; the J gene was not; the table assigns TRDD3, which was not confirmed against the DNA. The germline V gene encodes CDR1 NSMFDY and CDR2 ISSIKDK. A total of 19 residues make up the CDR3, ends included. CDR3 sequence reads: CSVLLCSPRGTGGGDKLIF.

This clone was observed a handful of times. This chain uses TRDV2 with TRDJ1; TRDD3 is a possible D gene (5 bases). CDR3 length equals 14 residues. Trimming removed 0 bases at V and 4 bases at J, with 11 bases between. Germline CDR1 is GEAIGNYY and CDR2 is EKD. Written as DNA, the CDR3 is TGTGCCTGTGACACCATTGGGGCCTACGATAAACTCATCTTT. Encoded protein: CACDTIGAYDKLIF.

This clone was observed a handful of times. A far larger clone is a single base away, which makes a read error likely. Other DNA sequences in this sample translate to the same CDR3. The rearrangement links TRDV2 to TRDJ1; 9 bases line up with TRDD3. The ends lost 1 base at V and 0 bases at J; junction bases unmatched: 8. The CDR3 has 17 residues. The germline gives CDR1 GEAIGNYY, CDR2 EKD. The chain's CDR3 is CACDTVRGYGNTDKLIF. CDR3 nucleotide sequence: TGTGCCTGTGACACGGTGCGGGGATACGGTAACACCGATAAACTCATCTTT.

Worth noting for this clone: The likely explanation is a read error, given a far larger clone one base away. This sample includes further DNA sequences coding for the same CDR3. This CDR3 reads CACDSLLGAPNTDKLIF. In DNA form, the CDR3 reads TGTGCCTGTGACTCCCTACTGGGGGCTCCCAACACCGATAAACTCATCTTT. The V call is TRDV2, the J call TRDJ1; 8 bases line up with TRDD3. This CDR3 has 17 amino acids. CDR1 is GEAIGNYY and CDR2 is EKD in the germline V gene. V was pared by 3 bases and J by 0 bases, with 11 bases of the junction left unmatched.

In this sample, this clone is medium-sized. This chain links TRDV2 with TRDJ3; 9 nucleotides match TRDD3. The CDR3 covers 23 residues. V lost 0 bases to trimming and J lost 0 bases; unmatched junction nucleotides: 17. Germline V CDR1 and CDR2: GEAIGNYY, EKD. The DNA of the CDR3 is TGTGCCTGTGACACCGTCCGTACTGGGGGACCTAACCCTAGCTCCTGGGACACCCGACAGATGTTTTTC. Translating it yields CACDTVRTGGPNPSSWDTRQMFF.

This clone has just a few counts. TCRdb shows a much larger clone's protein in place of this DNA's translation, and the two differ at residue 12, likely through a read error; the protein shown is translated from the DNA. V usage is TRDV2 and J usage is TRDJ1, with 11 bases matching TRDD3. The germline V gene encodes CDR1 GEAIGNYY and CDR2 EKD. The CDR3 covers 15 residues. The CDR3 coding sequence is TGTGCCTGTGCCCAACTGGGGGATAGGGACGATATACTCATCTTT. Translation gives CACAQLGDRDDILIF.

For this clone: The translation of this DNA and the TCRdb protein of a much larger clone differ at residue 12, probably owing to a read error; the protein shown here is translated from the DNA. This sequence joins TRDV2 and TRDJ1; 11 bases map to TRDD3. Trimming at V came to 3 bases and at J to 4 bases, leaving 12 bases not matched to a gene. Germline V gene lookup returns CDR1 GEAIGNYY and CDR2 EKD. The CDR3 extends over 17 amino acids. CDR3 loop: CACDSLMGDTDIDKLIF. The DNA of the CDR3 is TGTGCCTGTGACTCGCTGATGGGGGATACGGACATCGATAAACTCATCTTT.

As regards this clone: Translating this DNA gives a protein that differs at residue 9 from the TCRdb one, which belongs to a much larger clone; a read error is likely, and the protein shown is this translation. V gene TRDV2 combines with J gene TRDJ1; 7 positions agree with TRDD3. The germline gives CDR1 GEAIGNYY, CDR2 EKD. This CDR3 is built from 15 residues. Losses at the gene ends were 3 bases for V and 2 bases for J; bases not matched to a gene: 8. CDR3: CACDLLGTETDKLIF. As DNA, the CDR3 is TGTGCCTGTGACCTACTGGGGACAGAAACCGATAAACTCATCTTT.

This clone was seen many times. DNA for the CDR3: TGTGCCTGTGACACCGGTACGATGGGTACCGATAAACTCATCTTT. It codes for CACDTGTMGTDKLIF. This sequence joins TRDV2 and TRDJ1; no reliable D call. The V and J ends lost 0 bases and 2 bases respectively, with 12 bases between them. This CDR3 spans 15 amino acids. CDR1 and CDR2 (germline): GEAIGNYY, EKD.

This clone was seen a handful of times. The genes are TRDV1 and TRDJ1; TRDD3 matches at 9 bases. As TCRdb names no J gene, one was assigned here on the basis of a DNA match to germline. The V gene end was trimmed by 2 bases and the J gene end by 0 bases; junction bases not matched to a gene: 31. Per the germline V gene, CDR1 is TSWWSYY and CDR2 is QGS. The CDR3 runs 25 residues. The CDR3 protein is CALGERPPFQATPYWGTRYTDKLIF. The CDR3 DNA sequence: TGTGCTCTTGGGGAAAGACCCCCCTTCCAAGCCACCCCATACTGGGGGACACGGTACACCGATAAACTCATCTTT.

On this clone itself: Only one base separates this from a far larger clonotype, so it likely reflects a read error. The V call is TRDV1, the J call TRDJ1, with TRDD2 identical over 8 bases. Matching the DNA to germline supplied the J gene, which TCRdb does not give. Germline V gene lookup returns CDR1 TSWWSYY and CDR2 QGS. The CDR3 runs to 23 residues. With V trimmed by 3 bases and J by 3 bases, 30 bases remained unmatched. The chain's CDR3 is CALGDLPRTSYVRGGTYADKLIF. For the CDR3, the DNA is TGTGCTCTTGGGGACCTACCAAGGACTTCCTACGTCCGGGGGGGGACGTACGCCGATAAACTCATCTTT.

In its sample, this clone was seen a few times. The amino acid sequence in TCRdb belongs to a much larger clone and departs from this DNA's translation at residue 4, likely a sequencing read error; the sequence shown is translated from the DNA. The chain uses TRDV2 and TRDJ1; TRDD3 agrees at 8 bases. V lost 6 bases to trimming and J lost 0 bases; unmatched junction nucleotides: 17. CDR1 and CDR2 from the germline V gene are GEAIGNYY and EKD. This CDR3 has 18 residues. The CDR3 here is CACNPVLGGPPYTDKLIF. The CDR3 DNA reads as TGTGCCTGTAACCCTGTACTGGGGGGCCCCCCGTACACCGATAAACTCATCTTT.

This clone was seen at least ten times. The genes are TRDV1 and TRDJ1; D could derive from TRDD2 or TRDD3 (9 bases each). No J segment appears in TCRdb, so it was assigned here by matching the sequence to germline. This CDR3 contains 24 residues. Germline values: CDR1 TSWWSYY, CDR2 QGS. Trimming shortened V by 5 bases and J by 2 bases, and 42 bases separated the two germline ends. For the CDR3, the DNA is TGTGCTCTTGGGAAAAAGGCCTTCCTACGTCCCGAGCTACTGGGGGACAGGGTTACCGATAAACTCATCTTT. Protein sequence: CALGKKAFLRPELLGDRVTDKLIF.

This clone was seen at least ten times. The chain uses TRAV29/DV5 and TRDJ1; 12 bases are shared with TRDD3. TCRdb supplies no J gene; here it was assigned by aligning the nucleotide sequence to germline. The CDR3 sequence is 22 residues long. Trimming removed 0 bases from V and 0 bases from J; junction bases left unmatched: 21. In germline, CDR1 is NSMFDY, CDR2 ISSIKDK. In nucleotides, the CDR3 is TGTGCAGCAAGCGTCCCCACAAAGGGCCTTCTGGGGGATACGTTGAACACCGATAAACTCATCTTT. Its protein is CAASVPTKGLLGDTLNTDKLIF.